This entry lists 12 T cell receptor beta chains sequenced from one sample in a study of blood T cells in healthy people across ages. Combining a sample-barcoded 5' primer with a J-beta primer mix, a second PCR ran for roughly 7 to 12 cycles. MiXCR, run by TCRdb on the 5' RACE reads, gives a single entry per CDR3 protein. The table records over 550,000 distinct CDR3 sequences, about 30% of them present only once. What was sequenced was blood. These receptors all stem from a woman at least 80 years old in good health.

The rearrangement joins TRBV9 to TRBJ2-2; 15 bases align to TRBD2. CDR1 is SGDLS and CDR2 is YYNGEE in the germline V gene. The CDR3 consists of 19 residues. After removal of 3 bases from V and 4 bases from J, the junction contained 10 bases not matched to a gene. The DNA of the CDR3 is TGTGCCAGCAGCGCGGGACTAGCGGGGGGCCACCTCGCCACCGGGGAGCTGTTTTTT. Amino acids: CASSAGLAGGHLATGELFF.

This clonotype was seen ten or more times. Just one base apart from a much larger clone, this may be a read error. V usage is TRBV7-2 and J usage is TRBJ1-6; the match to TRBD1 covers 11 bases. The CDR3 contains 14 residues. With V trimmed by 5 bases and J by 10 bases, 4 bases remained unmatched. CDR1 is SGHTA and CDR2 is FQGNSA in the germline V gene. The CDR3 here is CASSVGTGGSPLHF. DNA for the CDR3: TGTGCCAGCAGCGTCGGGACAGGGGGGTCACCCCTCCACTTT.

This clonotype showed up just a few times. This rearrangement joins TRBV3-1 to TRBJ2-1; unclear D gene. In germline, CDR1 is LGHDT, CDR2 YNNKEL (reference sequence). Trimming left V 1 base short and J 5 bases short, with 12 bases between. The CDR3 loop spans 15 amino acids. The CDR3 DNA is TGTGCCAGCAGCCAAGCAGCGAGCGTTCACAATGAGCAGTTCTTC. It yields the protein CASSQAASVHNEQFF.

This chain links TRBV29-1 with TRBJ1-4, with D possibly being TRBD1 (5 bases). CDR1 is SQVTM and CDR2 is ANQGSEA in the germline V gene. Trimming took off 6 bases at V and 3 bases at J, with 11 bases between the two ends. The CDR3 has 13 amino acids. This CDR3 reads CSVAGIPNEKLFF. The CDR3, as DNA: TGCAGCGTAGCAGGGATACCTAATGAAAAACTGTTTTTT.

This clonotype was counted many times. The CDR3 DNA reads as TGTGCCTGGAGTGTTGGAGGGGTTGCCTCCTACGAGCAGTACTTC. Protein: CAWSVGGVASYEQYF. The chain couples TRBV30 to TRBJ2-7, with D possibly TRBD2 on 6 matching bases. The CDR3 is 15 amino acids. V lost 0 bases and J lost 0, with 12 bases in between. The germline CDR1 and CDR2 sequences are GTSNPN and SVGIG (reference sequence).

On this clonotype: This is likely a read error, given that the CDR3 carries no conserved phenylalanine or tryptophan at its end. J is TRBJ1-5 and V is TRBV20-1; D ambiguous. The CDR3 is 14 amino acids. In germline, CDR1 is DFQATT, CDR2 SNEGSKA (reference sequence). CDR3: CSAGDRSSNQPQHC. The CDR3 DNA sequence: TGCAGTGCTGGAGATCGAAGTAGCAATCAGCCCCAGCATTGT.

This chain links TRBV3-1 with TRBJ1-2, with D uncertain. The CDR3 has 15 amino acids. The V end was cut by 0 bases, the J end by 6 bases, with 14 bases between. Germline V lookup: CDR1 LGHDT, CDR2 YNNKEL (reference sequence). In DNA form, the CDR3 reads TGTGCCAGCAGCCAAGAAACAGATCGAGGCAATGGCTACACCTTC. Translating gives CASSQETDRGNGYTF. Full variable domain (outside the CDR3, taken from reference TRBV3-1 and TRBJ1-2): DTAVSQTPKYLVTQMGNDKSIKCEQNLGHDTMYWYKQDSKKFLKIMFSYNNKELIINETVPNRFSPKSPDKAHLNLHINSLELGDSAVYFCASSQETDRGNGYTFGSGTRLTVV.

The V and J genes are TRBV7-8 and TRBJ1-2; TRBD1 aligns across 8 bases. The CDR3 is 14 amino acids. The junction had 5 bases not matched to a gene; V was cut back by 5 bases and J by 3 bases. Germline assignment: CDR1 SGHVS and CDR2 FQNEAQ. The CDR3 DNA reads TGTGCCAGCAGCCCCCGGACAGGGCACTATGGCTACACCTTC. Translating gives CASSPRTGHYGYTF.

This clonotype came up many times. The chain couples TRBV3-1 to TRBJ2-1; 12 bases map to TRBD2. This CDR3 comprises 18 residues. V shed 0 bases, J shed 0 bases, and the junction held 3 bases outside the gene matches. Germline CDR1 is LGHDT and CDR2 is YNNKEL (reference sequence). DNA of the CDR3: TGTGCCAGCAGCCAAGAAGGGGGACTAGCGGGCTCCTACAATGAGCAGTTCTTC. It specifies CASSQEGGLAGSYNEQFF.

Only a few counts were recorded for this clonotype. The rearrangement links TRBV2 to TRBJ1-5; 7 bases fit TRBD1. After removal of 8 bases from V and 7 bases from J, the junction contained 11 bases not matched to a gene. This CDR3 contains 14 residues. Germline V CDR1 and CDR2: SNHLY, FYNNEI. The CDR3 sequence is CASLGGIPGQPQHF. CDR3 DNA sequence: TGTGCCAGCTTAGGGGGCATACCGGGCCAGCCCCAGCATTTT.

About this clonotype: A read error may explain this, as a much larger clone is one base away. This chain connects TRBV6-2 or TRBV6-3 to TRBJ2-7, with a tentative D call TRBD1 (5 bases). CDR1 and CDR2 from the germline V gene are MNHEY and SVGEGT. The CDR3 has 13 amino acids. CDR3 protein: CAGSHTGSYEQYF. CDR3 coding DNA: TGTGCCGGCAGTCACACAGGTTCCTACGAGCAGTACTTC.

At least ten counts were recorded for this clonotype. CDR3 protein: CATFAAGVAGEQYF. CDR3 coding DNA: TGTGCCACCTTCGCTGCCGGGGTGGCGGGCGAGCAGTACTTC. The V and J genes are TRBV6-1 and TRBJ2-5, with D possibly TRBD2 on 5 matching bases. The tail of the sequence fits TRBJ2-7 better, so the J call may be wrong. The CDR3 runs 14 residues. Germline assignment: CDR1 MNHNS and CDR2 SASEGT.